This T cell receptor beta chain came from a study of identical twins. This clonotype appeared a few times. Its target is unknown. There are 16 residues in the CDR3. The V and J ends lost 5 bases and 3 bases, in that order; junction bases with no gene match: 9. In germline, CDR1 is SGHTA, CDR2 FQGNSA. TCRdb fed the 5' RACE reads into MiXCR, producing one record per CDR3 protein. The sample includes about 790,000 distinct CDR3 sequences, about 20% of them seen just once. Study-level findings and limits: Low generation-probability sequences were in excess among twin-shared out-of-frame alpha sequences.

The same data also went into a second study, on T cells expressing NK-cell markers. That paper states: CD3+CD56+NKG2C+, CD3+CD56+NKG2C- and CD3+CD56-NKG2C+ T cells, once sorted, supplied the TCR beta repertoires. More than 5 of the donors carried dominant NKG2C+ clonotypes that took up roughly 1.0-8% of their CD8+ T cells.

This sequence originates from a woman between 18 and 29 years old in good health. The sample consisted of PBMCs. This chain joins TRBV7-2 and TRBJ1-5, with 8 nucleotides matching TRBD1. CDR3 sequence: CASSLFGQGNNQPQHF. The DNA of the CDR3 is TGTGCCAGCAGCCTCTTTGGACAGGGCAACAATCAGCCCCAGCATTTT.